The text below deals with one T cell receptor beta chain. The data belong to a study of technical replicates of blood from a handful of donors. The V segment lost 2 bases and the J segment 6 bases; nucleotides outside the gene matches: 5. Germline V lookup: CDR1 MDHEN, CDR2 SYDVKM. The CDR3 runs 16 residues. The data were produced by immunoSEQ multiplex PCR, yet TCRdb's version contains in-frame clones alone and is incomplete. Here the sample spans 80,000 or so clones, 80% to 90% being singletons. The genes are TRBV28 and TRBJ2-2, with 11 bases that match TRBD2. The sequenced sample consisted of PBMCs. This clonotype originated in a human donor in good health. Some clones in this sample may be carry-over from other donors' samples. The chain's CDR3 is CASSLTASGRSGELFF. The CDR3 DNA sequence: TGTGCCAGCAGTTTAACAGCTAGCGGGAGGTCCGGGGAGCTGTTTTTT. The whole variable domain, remainder taken from reference TRBV28 and TRBJ2-2, is DVKVTQSSRYLVKRTGEKVFLECVQDMDHENMFWYRQDPGLGLRLIYFSYDVKMKEKGDIPEGYSVSREKKERFSLILESASTNQTSMYLCASSLTASGRSGELFFGEGSRLTVL.